The 21 T cell receptor beta chains below all came from one sample that was sequenced in a study of shared clonotypes between healthy human individuals. Some clones are missing from TCRdb's copy, which holds only in-frame ones; the method was immunoSEQ multiplex PCR. The data show roughly 2,500,000 clones, approximately 94% seen once. Sample: naive CD4+ T cells from PBMCs. Noted subset: CD45RA+ positively selected. Receptors were obtained from a man aged 18 to 30 in good health. Some clones in this sample may be carry-over from other donors' samples.

The J gene is TRBJ1-1, the V gene TRBV28, with unresolved D. The CDR3 spans 13 residues. Trimming pared 3 bases from V and 5 bases from J, leaving 10 bases between. CDR1 is MDHEN and CDR2 is SYDVKM in the germline V gene. This CDR3 is CASSFSTRTEAFF. The CDR3 nucleotides read TGTGCCAGCAGTTTCTCAACGAGGACTGAAGCTTTCTTT.

The chain uses TRBV27 and TRBJ2-7; 8 nucleotides align to TRBD2. V was clipped by 5 bases and J by 7 bases; unmatched bases: 10. Germline V gene lookup returns CDR1 MNHEY and CDR2 SMNVEV (reference sequence). This CDR3 region has 14 residues. This chain's CDR3 is CASSPRSGSKEQYF. CDR3 sequence (DNA): TGTGCCAGCAGTCCGAGAAGCGGGAGCAAGGAGCAGTACTTC.

This clone was seen only once. The J gene is TRBJ1-2, the V gene TRBV5-7; 9 bases agree with TRBD1. TRBV5-7 is an ORF, and what it does is uncertain. The ends lost 2 bases at V and 6 bases at J; junction bases unmatched: 8. The length of the CDR3 is 15 residues. The CDR3 nucleotides read TGTGCCAGCAGCTTTTGTACAGGGGGCGGCGATGGCTACACCTTC. Its protein product is CASSFCTGGGDGYTF.

The CDR3 bases are TGCAGCGCAATACAGGGGGCCGCTGAAGCTTTCTTT. Translation: CSAIQGAAEAFF. The chain joins TRBV29-1 to TRBJ1-1, with TRBD1 identical over 9 bases. The CDR3 consists of 12 residues. Per germline, CDR1 SQVTM and CDR2 ANQGSEA. Germline trimming cut 7 bases from V and 6 bases from J; bases unmatched to any gene: 6.

The V call is TRBV10-2, the J call TRBJ2-3, with 10 positions matching TRBD2. Looked up from germline, CDR1 is WSHSY and CDR2 is SAAADI. The ends lost 1 base at V and 6 bases at J; junction bases unmatched: 10. The CDR3 contains 17 residues. Here the CDR3 DNA reads TGCGCCAGCAGTGAGTATTCTTGGCTAGCGGGAGTGGATACGCAGTATTTT. Translating gives CASSEYSWLAGVDTQYF.

The rearrangement uses TRBV28 and TRBJ2-4, with a tentative D call TRBD1 (6 bases). V was cut by 5 bases and J by 3 bases, with 17 bases left in between. This CDR3 comprises 16 residues. Germline V gene lookup returns CDR1 MDHEN and CDR2 SYDVKM. CDR3 DNA: TGTGCCAGCAGTATCGTCGGGACAACAGACAAAAACATTCAGTACTTC. Its translation is CASSIVGTTDKNIQYF.

The chain uses TRBV28 and TRBJ1-1, with unresolved D. The germline V and J ends were trimmed by 3 bases and 4 bases, with 15 bases remaining between them. This CDR3 contains 15 residues. CDR1 is MDHEN and CDR2 is SYDVKM in the germline V gene. CDR3: CASSFPPVRLTEAFF. The CDR3 DNA is TGTGCCAGCAGTTTTCCCCCCGTGAGGCTCACTGAAGCTTTCTTT. Based on the CDR3 plus reference TRBV28 and TRBJ1-1, the full variable domain is DVKVTQSSRYLVKRTGEKVFLECVQDMDHENMFWYRQDPGLGLRLIYFSYDVKMKEKGDIPEGYSVSREKKERFSLILESASTNQTSMYLCASSFPPVRLTEAFFGQGTRLTVV.

The chain is built from TRBV5-4 and TRBJ1-2, with TRBD1 matching over 9 bases. V trimming: 4 bases; J trimming: 4 bases; junction bases outside the gene matches: 5. Per the germline V gene, CDR1 is SGHNT and CDR2 is YYREEE (reference sequence). This CDR3 has 14 residues. CDR3 DNA: TGTGCCAGCAGCCTAAAGGACAGGGGCTATGGCTACACCTTC. It yields the protein CASSLKDRGYGYTF.

This rearrangement joins TRBV7-2 to TRBJ1-2; 8 positions agree with TRBD1. This CDR3 has 16 residues. The V and J ends lost 3 bases and 4 bases, in that order; junction bases with no gene match: 10. Germline V lookup: CDR1 SGHTA, CDR2 FQGNSA. This CDR3 reads CASSFQGARDFYGYTF. The CDR3 coding sequence is TGTGCCAGCAGCTTCCAGGGGGCGAGAGATTTCTATGGCTACACCTTC.

The chain carries TRBV7-6 and TRBJ2-6; D gene ambiguous. V was shortened by 2 bases and J by 4 bases, with 6 bases between the two germline ends. Germline values: CDR1 SGHVS, CDR2 FNYEAQ. The CDR3 has 14 residues. This CDR3 reads CASSLTPGANVLTF. The CDR3 nucleotides are TGTGCCAGCAGCTTAACCCCAGGGGCCAACGTCCTGACTTTC. Full variable domain (missing parts from reference TRBV7-6 and TRBJ2-6): GAGVSQSPRYKVTKRGQDVALRCDPISGHVSLYWYRQALGQGPEFLTYFNYEAQQDKSGLPNDRFSAERPEGSISTLTIQRTEQRDSAMYRCASSLTPGANVLTFGAGSRLTVL.

The chain combines TRBV9 with TRBJ2-5; perhaps TRBD2 as D (7 bases). Germline lookup yields CDR1 SGDLS and CDR2 YYNGEE. V lost 5 bases and J 5 bases, leaving 19 bases between the germline ends. This CDR3 is built from 15 residues. In nucleotides, the CDR3 is TGTGCCAGCAGTATAGGGGGAGGGCCGGGTGAGACCCAGTACTTC. This translates into CASSIGGGPGETQYF.

The chain uses TRBV7-3 and TRBJ2-7; 9 bases agree with TRBD1. The CDR3 consists of 15 residues. Trimming at V came to 2 bases and at J to 2 bases, leaving 4 bases not matched to a gene. Germline CDR1 SGHTA, CDR2 FQGTGA. Here the CDR3 reads CASSLGQGPTYEQYF. In DNA, the CDR3 is TGTGCCAGCAGCTTAGGACAGGGGCCAACCTACGAGCAGTACTTC.

To note about this clone: An end of the junction does not agree with germline; a read error may underlie this. At the DNA level, this CDR3 is encoded by other sequences in the same sample as well. The gene calls are TRBV5-1 and TRBJ2-5; tentatively, D is TRBD1 (6 bases). The CDR3 totals 15 residues. Germline V lookup: CDR1 SGHRS, CDR2 YFSETQ. In DNA form, the CDR3 reads TGCGCCAGTAGCTTGGCCGCACAGGGTGGCGAGACCCAGTACTTC. It is translated as CASSLAAQGGETQYF.

The rearrangement uses TRBV27 and TRBJ2-7; 9 bases are a match to TRBD1. Germline trimming cut 8 bases from V and 6 bases from J; bases unmatched to any gene: 5. The CDR3 contains 12 residues. Germline loops: CDR1 MNHEY, CDR2 SMNVEV (reference sequence). The CDR3 nucleotides are TGTGCCAGCCGGACGACAGGGGGCGAGCAGTACTTC. Translating gives CASRTTGGEQYF.

The chain couples TRBV2 to TRBJ2-2; D is undetermined. Germline V CDR1 and CDR2: SNHLY, FYNNEI. CDR3 length: 16 amino acids. V was cut by 0 bases and J by 3 bases, with 11 bases left in between. The DNA for the CDR3 is TGTGCCAGCAGTGAAGCGCAAGGCAGGTACACCGGGGAGCTGTTTTTT. Residues: CASSEAQGRYTGELFF.

The gene calls are TRBV5-4 and TRBJ1-1, with unresolved D. Germline assignment: CDR1 SGHNT and CDR2 YYREEE (reference sequence). Trimming took off 0 bases at V and 6 bases at J, with 12 bases between the two ends. The CDR3 is 14 amino acids. The DNA of the CDR3 is TGTGCCAGCAGCTTGGGGGTTGCTAATCCTGAAGCTTTCTTT. Translated: CASSLGVANPEAFF.

The genes are TRBV19 and TRBJ1-4; D call uncertain. The CDR3 is 15 residues long. V was trimmed by 8 bases and J by 8 bases, leaving 21 bases between them. Germline-derived CDR1 and CDR2 are LNHDA and SQIVND (reference sequence). The CDR3 spells CASLELGREYEKLFF. The DNA for the CDR3 is TGTGCCAGTCTCGAACTCGGGCGAGAATACGAAAAACTGTTTTTT.

The chain uses TRBV7-2 and TRBJ2-5; possible D gene TRBD2, 6 bases. The CDR3 contains 15 residues. Germline V gives CDR1 SGHTA, CDR2 FQGNSA. V was shortened by 5 bases and J by 3 bases, with 16 bases between the two germline ends. The CDR3, as DNA: TGTGCCAGCAGCCCGGCAGGCAGGGAGGAAGAGACCCAGTACTTC. Translation gives CASSPAGREEETQYF. The full variable domain, rest sourced from reference TRBV7-2 and TRBJ2-5, is GAGVSQSPSNKVTEKGKDVELRCDPISGHTALYWYRQSLGQGLEFLIYFQGNSAPDKSGLPSDRFSAERTGGSVSTLTIQRTQQEDSAVYLCASSPAGREEETQYFGPGTRLLVL.

This chain uses TRBV7-8 with TRBJ1-3; D is unresolved. Trimming took 2 bases from V and 0 from J, leaving 20 bases between them. The CDR3 has 19 amino acids. The germline CDR1 and CDR2 sequences are SGHVS and FQNEAQ. In DNA form, the CDR3 reads TGTGCCAGCAGCTTAAAAGCGCGAGCGGCGGGAAGCTCTGGAAACACCATATATTTT. This encodes CASSLKARAAGSSGNTIYF.

A note on this clone: Within the sample, other DNA sequences also encode this same CDR3. J is TRBJ2-1 and V is TRBV6-1; D is uncertain. Germline CDR1 reads MNHNS; CDR2 reads SASEGT. The V end was cut by 8 bases, the J end by 4 bases, with 3 bases between. The CDR3 covers 10 residues. The CDR3 DNA reads TGTGCCAGCTCATACAATGAGCAGTTCTTC. Translating gives CASSYNEQFF.

This chain joins TRBV7-9 and TRBJ1-2, with D perhaps TRBD1 (5 bases). Deletions cut 1 base from V and 4 bases from J, with 10 bases between. CDR3 length: 14 residues. Per germline, CDR1 SEHNR and CDR2 FQNEAQ (reference sequence). CDR3 coding DNA: TGTGCCAGCAGCTTAGTGGAAGGGGCCTATGGCTACACCTTC. Translating it yields CASSLVEGAYGYTF.